This T cell receptor beta chain was captured by sequencing in a study of identical twins (TCRdb year 2016). At the level of the whole study: To test whether fetal clonotypes persist, this study deep-sequenced TCR alpha and beta repertoires from monozygotic twins, from unrelated adults of various ages, and from cord blood. To rule out contamination, the twin experiments were replicated at different times with different library preparation protocols. Study-level results and caveats: Zero-insertion analyses could be partly confounded by invariant T cells such as MAIT and iNKT, although diverse VJ usage argued against such confounding for most clonotypes. In beta out-of-frame sequences, excess twin sharing was weaker, because having fewer shared sequences lowered the signal-to-noise ratio. Compared with coincidental sharing between unrelated individuals, an excess of low generation-probability sequences was observed among out-of-frame TCR alpha sequences shared between twins. In monozygotic twins, out-of-frame TCR alpha sharing was systematically underestimated by recombination models, although the models agreed with sharing between unrelated individuals. Fewer insertions were carried by abundant cord blood beta clonotypes; a weaker similar trend was observed in young adult naive repertoires, while no such trend was observed in memory repertoires. Because the same donors could not be followed over many years, the conclusions depended on cross-sectional statistical analysis.

The CDR3 runs 15 amino acids, cysteine and phenylalanine included. Only the CDR3 part of the read is kept: 45 bases, read in frame from the first base. V is trimmed back by 0 bases and J by 6 bases, and the junction contains 3 bases that no gene match accounts for. The germline V gene encodes CDR1 MNHEY and CDR2 SVGAGI. The sample holds many counts of this clonotype. The specificity of this receptor is unknown. Base qualities are not recorded, but no much larger clone differs from it by a single base. Receptor libraries were prepared by 5' RACE. TCRdb lists the instrument as Illumina HiSeq 2000. A universal primer binding site was introduced by template switching, and a unique molecular identifier was present in the final cDNA, enabling accurate counting of TCR cDNA molecules. Specific primers in the conserved constant-segment region were used to synthesize first-strand cDNA for the TCR alpha and beta chains. To control for contamination, each cDNA library was double barcoded with a SMART-Mk sample barcode plus Illumina barcodes. Two successive PCR steps introduced TruSeq adapter sequences along with Illumina sample barcodes. TCR alpha and beta cDNA libraries were sequenced on the Illumina HiSeq platform with custom primers. The study's own analysis went as follows. MiGEC was used to process raw reads and extract unique molecular identifiers, and MiXCR was used to find CDR3 positions. Recombination models were inferred per individual with the repgenHMM and IGoR tools using an EM algorithm. The analysis of shared clonotypes was done with the tcR package in R, with sharing normalized by the product of cloneset sizes. To study raw recombination without the effects of thymic and clonal selection, out-of-frame nonproductive sequences were analyzed. The public reads were quality trimmed at Q25 with fastp and then assembled into clones with MiXCR by TCRdb, keeping productive beta chains. CDR3 protein duplicates are merged, each entry listing the most common genes and DNA. The V and J calls shown here were made by TCRdb, not taken from the authors' results. The sample data list 500,000 to 700,000 distinct CDR3 sequences, and roughly 7.1% of these were observed just once. Of the sample, approximately 1.5% is held by the ten largest clones.

Only healthy Caucasian donors were included. Three pairs of female monozygotic twins, all aged about 18 to 30 years, were included in the twin cohort. Peripheral blood mononuclear cells were the source from which RNA for the TCR libraries was isolated. The sample also formed part of further work on yellow fever vaccine responses in identical twins. The second investigation adds: According to the authors, in identical twins the way T cells responded to vaccination appeared partly convergent and partly personalized. Focusing on identical twins, the study followed the T cell clones that responded to the vaccine, and did so with precision.

Sample: PBMCs. The sequence was obtained from a woman aged 18-29 years in good health. The chain uses TRBV6-5 and TRBJ1-5, with 9 bases aligning to TRBD1. The CDR3 loop reads CASSYSKTGGQPQHF. The sequenced DNA is TGTGCCAGCAGTTACTCGAAGACAGGGGGTCAGCCCCAGCATTTT.